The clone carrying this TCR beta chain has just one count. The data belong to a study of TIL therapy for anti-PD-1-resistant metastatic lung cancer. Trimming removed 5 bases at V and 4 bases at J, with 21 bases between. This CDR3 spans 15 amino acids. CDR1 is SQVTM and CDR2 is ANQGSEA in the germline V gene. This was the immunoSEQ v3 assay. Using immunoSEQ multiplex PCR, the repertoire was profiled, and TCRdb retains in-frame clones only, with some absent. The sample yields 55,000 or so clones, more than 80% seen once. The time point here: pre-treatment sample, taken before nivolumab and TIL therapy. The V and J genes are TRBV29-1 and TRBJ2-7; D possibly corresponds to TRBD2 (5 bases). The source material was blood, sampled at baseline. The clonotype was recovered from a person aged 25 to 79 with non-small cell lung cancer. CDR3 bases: TGCAGCGTTACTACTAGTACGGGAATTGGGTACGAGCAGTACTTC. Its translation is CSVTTSTGIGYEQYF.